These T cell receptor beta chains were read from a single sample in a study of STAT5B mutations in CD4+ large granular lymphocyte leukemia. Data came from immunoSEQ multiplex PCR; TCRdb stores just in-frame clones and leaves some out. The profile shows about 3,900 clones, approximately 77% of them singletons. Sequenced: PBMCs. These receptor sequences come from a man aged 55-75 years with CD4+ T-cell large granular lymphocyte leukemia. CDR3s include the opening cysteine and the closing phenylalanine or tryptophan. The order of the fields is clone size, D gene, J gene, V gene, CDR3 protein, CDR3 DNA. A D gene is named only where the DNA matches it firmly. Size is omitted from some rows. Given values are once, few, many or a class for expanded clones.

clone_size: .; d_call: TRBD1; j_call: TRBJ2-3; v_call: TRBV6-6; cdr3_aa: CASVDRVLTDTQYF; cdr3_nt: TGTGCCAGCGTAGACAGGGTGTTGACAGATACGCAGTATTTT
clone_size: .; d_call: TRBD2; j_call: TRBJ2-3; v_call: TRBV19; cdr3_aa: CASSISPSGAADTQYF; cdr3_nt: TGTGCCAGTAGTATAAGTCCTAGCGGGGCCGCGGATACGCAGTATTTT
clone_size: .; d_call: .; j_call: TRBJ2-7; v_call: TRBV11-3; cdr3_aa: CASSSRTDYEQYF; cdr3_nt: TGTGCCAGCAGCTCCCGGACAGACTACGAGCAGTACTTC
clone_size: once; d_call: .; j_call: TRBJ1-3; v_call: TRBV4-2; cdr3_aa: CASSQMMGNSGNTIYF; cdr3_nt: TGTGCCAGCAGCCAAATGATGGGTAACTCTGGAAACACCATATATTTT
clone_size: .; d_call: TRBD2; j_call: TRBJ2-1; v_call: TRBV18; cdr3_aa: CASSPWTSGAPDEQFF; cdr3_nt: TGTGCCAGCTCACCATGGACTAGCGGGGCTCCAGATGAGCAGTTCTTC
clone_size: .; d_call: .; j_call: TRBJ2-3; v_call: TRBV7-3; cdr3_aa: CASSGRAGAQYF; cdr3_nt: TGTGCCAGCAGCGGTCGGGCAGGGGCGCAGTATTTT
clone_size: .; d_call: .; j_call: TRBJ2-1; v_call: TRBV30; cdr3_aa: CAWVGLYEQFF; cdr3_nt: TGTGCCTGGGTGGGTCTCTATGAGCAGTTCTTC
clone_size: once; d_call: TRBD2; j_call: TRBJ2-3; v_call: TRBV4-3; cdr3_aa: CASSQEYGGSTDTQYF; cdr3_nt: TGCGCCAGCAGCCAAGAGTACGGGGGGAGCACAGATACGCAGTATTTT
clone_size: .; d_call: .; j_call: TRBJ2-5; v_call: TRBV11-2; cdr3_aa: CASSFQGWETQYF; cdr3_nt: TGTGCCAGCAGCTTCCAGGGCTGGGAGACCCAGTACTTC
clone_size: .; d_call: .; j_call: TRBJ2-3; v_call: TRBV28; cdr3_aa: CASSWTGTDTQYF; cdr3_nt: TGTGCCAGCAGTTGGACAGGCACAGATACGCAGTATTTT